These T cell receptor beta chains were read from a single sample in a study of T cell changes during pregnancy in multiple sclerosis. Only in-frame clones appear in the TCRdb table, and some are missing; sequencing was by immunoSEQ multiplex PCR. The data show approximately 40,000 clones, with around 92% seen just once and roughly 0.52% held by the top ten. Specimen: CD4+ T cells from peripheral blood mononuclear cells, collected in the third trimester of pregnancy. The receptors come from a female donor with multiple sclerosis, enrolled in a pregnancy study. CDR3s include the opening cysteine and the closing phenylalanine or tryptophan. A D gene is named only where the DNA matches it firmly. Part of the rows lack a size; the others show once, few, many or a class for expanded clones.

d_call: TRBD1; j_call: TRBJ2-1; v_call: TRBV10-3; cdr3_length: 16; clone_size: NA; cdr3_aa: CAISSLSGQRSNEQFF; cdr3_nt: TGTGCCATCAGCTCACTTTCGGGACAGCGAAGCAATGAGCAGTTCTTC
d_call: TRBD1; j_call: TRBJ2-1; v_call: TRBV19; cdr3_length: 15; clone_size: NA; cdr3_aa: CASSPRQGTYNEQFF; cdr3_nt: TGTGCCAGTAGTCCCCGACAGGGTACCTACAATGAGCAGTTCTTC
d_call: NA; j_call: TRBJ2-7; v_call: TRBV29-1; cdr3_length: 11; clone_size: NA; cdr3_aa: CSVSGSVEQYF; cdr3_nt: TGCAGCGTTTCCGGGTCGGTCGAGCAGTACTTC
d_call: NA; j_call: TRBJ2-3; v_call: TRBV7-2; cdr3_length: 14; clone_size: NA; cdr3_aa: CASSLAIQGGGQYF; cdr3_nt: TGTGCCAGCAGCTTAGCGATCCAGGGCGGTGGGCAGTATTTT
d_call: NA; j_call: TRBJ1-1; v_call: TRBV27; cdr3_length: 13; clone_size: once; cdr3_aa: CASSFRDTTEAFF; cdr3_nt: TGTGCCAGCAGTTTCAGGGATACCACTGAAGCTTTCTTT
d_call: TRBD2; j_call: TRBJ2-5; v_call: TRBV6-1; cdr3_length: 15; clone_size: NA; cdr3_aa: CASIKGVAGGETQYF; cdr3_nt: TGTGCCAGCATTAAGGGAGTAGCGGGAGGGGAGACCCAGTACTTC
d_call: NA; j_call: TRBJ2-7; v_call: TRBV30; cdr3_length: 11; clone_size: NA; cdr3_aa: CAWKVGGTQYF; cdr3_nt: TGTGCCTGGAAAGTGGGGGGAACGCAGTACTTC
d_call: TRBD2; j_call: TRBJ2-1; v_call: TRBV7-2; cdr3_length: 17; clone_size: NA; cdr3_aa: CASSLVASGSSYNEQFF; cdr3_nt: TGTGCCAGCAGCTTAGTTGCTAGCGGGAGCTCCTACAATGAGCAGTTCTTC
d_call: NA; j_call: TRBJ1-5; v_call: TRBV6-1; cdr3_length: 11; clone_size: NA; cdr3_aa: CASQSYQPQHF; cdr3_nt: TGTGCCAGCCAATCATATCAGCCCCAGCATTTT
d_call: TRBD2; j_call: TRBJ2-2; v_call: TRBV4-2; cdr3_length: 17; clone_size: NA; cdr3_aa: CASSQTSAGTYTGELFF; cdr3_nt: TGTGCCAGCAGCCAAACGTCAGCGGGGACGTACACCGGGGAGCTGTTTTTT
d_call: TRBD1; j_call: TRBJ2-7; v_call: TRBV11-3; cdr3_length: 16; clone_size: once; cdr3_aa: CASSLGIGRGRNEQYF; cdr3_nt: TGTGCCAGCAGCTTAGGTATCGGCAGGGGGCGAAACGAGCAGTACTTC
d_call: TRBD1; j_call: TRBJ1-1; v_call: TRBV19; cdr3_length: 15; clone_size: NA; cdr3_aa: CASSSRGTENTEAFF; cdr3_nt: TGTGCCAGTAGTTCACGAGGGACAGAAAACACTGAAGCTTTCTTT
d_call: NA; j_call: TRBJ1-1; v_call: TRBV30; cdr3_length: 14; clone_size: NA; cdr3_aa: CAWNRGSSNTEAFF; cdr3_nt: TGTGCCTGGAATCGCGGCAGTTCGAACACTGAAGCTTTCTTT
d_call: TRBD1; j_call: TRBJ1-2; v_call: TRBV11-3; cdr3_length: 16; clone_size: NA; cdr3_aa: CASSFSSRGRDYGYTF; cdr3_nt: TGTGCCAGCAGCTTCAGCTCCAGGGGGCGGGACTATGGCTACACCTTC
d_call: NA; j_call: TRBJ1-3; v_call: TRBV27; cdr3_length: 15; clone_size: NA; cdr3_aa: CASGATGSSGNTIYF; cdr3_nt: TGTGCCAGCGGTGCAACAGGTTCCTCTGGAAACACCATATATTTT
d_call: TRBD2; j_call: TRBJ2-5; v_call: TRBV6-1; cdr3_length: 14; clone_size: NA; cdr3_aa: CASLAGGPQETQYF; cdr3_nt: TGTGCCAGTTTAGCGGGAGGACCCCAAGAGACCCAGTACTTC
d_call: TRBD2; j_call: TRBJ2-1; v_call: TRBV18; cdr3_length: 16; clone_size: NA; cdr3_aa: CASSPGWTSGGNEQFF; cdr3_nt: TGTGCCAGCTCACCTGGTTGGACTAGCGGTGGCAATGAGCAGTTCTTC
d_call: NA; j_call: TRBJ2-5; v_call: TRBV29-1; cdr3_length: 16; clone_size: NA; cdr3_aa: CSVGRDNRDAQETQYF; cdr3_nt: TGCAGCGTTGGACGAGACAACAGGGACGCTCAAGAGACCCAGTACTTC
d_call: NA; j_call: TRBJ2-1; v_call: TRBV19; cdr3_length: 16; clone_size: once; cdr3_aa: CASSSRTTSSYNEQFF; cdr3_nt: TGTGCCAGTAGTAGCCGGACTACCTCCTCCTACAATGAGCAGTTCTTC
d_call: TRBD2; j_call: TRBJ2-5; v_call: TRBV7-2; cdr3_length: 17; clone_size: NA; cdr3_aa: CASSKPGLAGGRETQYF; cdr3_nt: TGTGCCAGCAGCAAACCGGGACTAGCAGGAGGGCGAGAGACCCAGTACTTC
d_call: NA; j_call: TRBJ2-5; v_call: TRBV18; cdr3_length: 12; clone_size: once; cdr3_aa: CASSQNEETQYF; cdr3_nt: TGTGCCAGCTCGCAGAATGAAGAGACCCAGTACTTC
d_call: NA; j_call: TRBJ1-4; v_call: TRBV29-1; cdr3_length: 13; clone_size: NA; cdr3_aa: CSVSQGRNEKLFF; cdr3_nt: TGCAGCGTCTCACAGGGACGGAATGAAAAACTGTTTTTT
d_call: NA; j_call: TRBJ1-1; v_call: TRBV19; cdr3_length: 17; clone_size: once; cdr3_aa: CASSIAPVGTLNTEAFF; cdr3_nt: TGTGCCAGTAGTATAGCCCCAGTGGGGACACTGAACACTGAAGCTTTCTTT
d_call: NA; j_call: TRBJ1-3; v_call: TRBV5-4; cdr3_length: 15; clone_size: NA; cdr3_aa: CASSPGGGLGNTIYF; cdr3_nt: TGTGCCAGCAGCCCCGGCGGGGGGCTTGGAAACACCATATATTTT
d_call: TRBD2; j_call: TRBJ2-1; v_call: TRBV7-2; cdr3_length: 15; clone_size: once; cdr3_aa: CASSLYGTSGNEQFF; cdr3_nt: TGTGCCAGCAGCTTGTACGGGACTAGCGGAAATGAGCAGTTCTTC
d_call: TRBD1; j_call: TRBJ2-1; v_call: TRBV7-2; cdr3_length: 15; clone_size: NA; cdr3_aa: CASSPTGQYYNEQFF; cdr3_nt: TGTGCCAGCAGCCCTACGGGACAGTACTACAATGAGCAGTTCTTC
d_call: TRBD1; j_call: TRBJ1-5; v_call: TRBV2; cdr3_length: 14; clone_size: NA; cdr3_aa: CASSRDRAGKPQHF; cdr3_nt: TGTGCCAGCAGCCGGGACAGGGCCGGGAAGCCCCAGCATTTT
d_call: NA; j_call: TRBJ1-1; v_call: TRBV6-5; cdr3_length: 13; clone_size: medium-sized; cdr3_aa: CASSSQGDTEAFF; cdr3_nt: TGTGCCAGCAGTTCACAGGGAGACACTGAAGCTTTCTTT
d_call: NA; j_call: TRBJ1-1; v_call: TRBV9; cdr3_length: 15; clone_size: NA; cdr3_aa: CASSVEGSGRFEAFF; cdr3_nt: TGTGCCAGCAGCGTAGAAGGGAGCGGACGGTTTGAAGCTTTCTTT
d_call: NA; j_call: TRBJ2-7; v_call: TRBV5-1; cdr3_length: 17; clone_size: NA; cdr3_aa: CASSSGVGIDSLYEQYF; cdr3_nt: TGCGCCAGCAGCTCGGGGGTTGGGATAGACAGCCTCTACGAGCAGTACTTC
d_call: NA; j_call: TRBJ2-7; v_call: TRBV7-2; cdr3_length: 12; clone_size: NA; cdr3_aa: CASSLWGHEQYF; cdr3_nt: TGTGCCAGCAGCCTATGGGGCCACGAGCAGTACTTC
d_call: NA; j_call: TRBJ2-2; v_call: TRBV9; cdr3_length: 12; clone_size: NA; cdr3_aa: CASSAGVGELFF; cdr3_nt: TGTGCCAGCAGCGCGGGGGTCGGGGAGCTGTTTTTT